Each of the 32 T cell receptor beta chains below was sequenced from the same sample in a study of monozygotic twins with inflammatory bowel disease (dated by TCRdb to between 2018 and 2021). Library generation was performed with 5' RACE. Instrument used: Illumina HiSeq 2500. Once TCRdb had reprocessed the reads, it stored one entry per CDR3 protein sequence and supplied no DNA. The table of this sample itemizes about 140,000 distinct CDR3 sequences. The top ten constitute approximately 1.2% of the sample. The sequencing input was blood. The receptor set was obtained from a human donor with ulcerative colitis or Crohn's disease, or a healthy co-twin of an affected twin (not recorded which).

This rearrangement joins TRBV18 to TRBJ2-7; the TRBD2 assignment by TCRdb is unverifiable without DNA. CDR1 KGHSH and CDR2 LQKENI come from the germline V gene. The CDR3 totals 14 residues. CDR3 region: CASSDTRGEVGQYF. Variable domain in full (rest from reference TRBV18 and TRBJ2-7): NAGVMQNPRHLVRRRGQEARLRCSPMKGHSHVYWYRQLPEEGLKFMVYLQKENIIDESGMPKERFSAEFPKEGPSILRIQQVVRGDSAAYFCASSDTRGEVGQYFGPGTRLTVT.

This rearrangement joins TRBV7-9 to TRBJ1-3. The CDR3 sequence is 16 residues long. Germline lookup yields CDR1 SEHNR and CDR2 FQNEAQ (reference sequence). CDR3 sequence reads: CASSLQAGSRRNTIYF.

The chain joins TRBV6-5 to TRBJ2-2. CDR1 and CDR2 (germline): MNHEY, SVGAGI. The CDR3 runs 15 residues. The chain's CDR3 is CASSYRVSHTGELFF.

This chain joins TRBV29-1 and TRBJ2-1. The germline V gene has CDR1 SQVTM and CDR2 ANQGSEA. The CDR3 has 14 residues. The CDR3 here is CSAERGTTYNEQFF.

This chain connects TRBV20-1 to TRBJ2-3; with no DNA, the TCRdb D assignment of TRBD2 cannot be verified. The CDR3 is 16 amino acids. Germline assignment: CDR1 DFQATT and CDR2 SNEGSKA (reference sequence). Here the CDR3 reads CSALAPRLARADTQYF.

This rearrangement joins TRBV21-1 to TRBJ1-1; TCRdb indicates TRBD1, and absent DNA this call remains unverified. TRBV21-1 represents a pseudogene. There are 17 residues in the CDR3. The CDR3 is CASSKEGDLGMNTEAFF.

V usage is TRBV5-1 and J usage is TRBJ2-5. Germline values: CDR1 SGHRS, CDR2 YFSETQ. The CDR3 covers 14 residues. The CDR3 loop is CASSSRTSEETQYF.

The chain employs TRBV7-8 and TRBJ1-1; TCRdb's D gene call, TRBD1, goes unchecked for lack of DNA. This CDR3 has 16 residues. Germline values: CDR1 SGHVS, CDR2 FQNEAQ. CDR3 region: CASSLVGGQGATEAFF.

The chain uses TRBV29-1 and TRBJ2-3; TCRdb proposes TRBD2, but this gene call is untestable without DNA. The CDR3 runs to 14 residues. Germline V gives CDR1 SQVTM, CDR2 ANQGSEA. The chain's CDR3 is CSVEGMRAPDTQYF.

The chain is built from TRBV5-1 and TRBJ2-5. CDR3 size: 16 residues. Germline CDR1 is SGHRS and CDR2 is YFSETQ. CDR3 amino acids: CASRPVLSALQETQYF.

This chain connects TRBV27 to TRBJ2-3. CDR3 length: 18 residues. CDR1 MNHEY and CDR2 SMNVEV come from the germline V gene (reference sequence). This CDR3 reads CASSFLVGTQLGTDTQYF.

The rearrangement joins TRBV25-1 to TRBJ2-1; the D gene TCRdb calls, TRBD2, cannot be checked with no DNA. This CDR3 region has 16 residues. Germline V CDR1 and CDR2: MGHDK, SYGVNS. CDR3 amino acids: CASSGTKLAGFNEQFF.

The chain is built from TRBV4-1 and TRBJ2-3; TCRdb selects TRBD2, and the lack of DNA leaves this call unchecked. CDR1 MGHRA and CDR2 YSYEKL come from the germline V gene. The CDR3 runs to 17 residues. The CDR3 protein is CASSQERTSGSTDTQYF.

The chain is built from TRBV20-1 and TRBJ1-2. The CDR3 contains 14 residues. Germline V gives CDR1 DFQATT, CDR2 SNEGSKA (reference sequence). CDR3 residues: CSARDTRKLYGYTF.

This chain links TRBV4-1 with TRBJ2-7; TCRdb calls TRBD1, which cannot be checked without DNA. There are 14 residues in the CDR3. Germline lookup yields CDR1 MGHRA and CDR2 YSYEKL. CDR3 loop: CASSQFRTAYEQYF.

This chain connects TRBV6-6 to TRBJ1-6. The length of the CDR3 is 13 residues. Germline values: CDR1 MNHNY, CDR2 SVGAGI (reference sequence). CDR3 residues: CASSPTTNSPLHF.

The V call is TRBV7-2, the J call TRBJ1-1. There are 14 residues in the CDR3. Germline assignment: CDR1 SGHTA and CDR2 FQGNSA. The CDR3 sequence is CASSLSGVSAEAFF.

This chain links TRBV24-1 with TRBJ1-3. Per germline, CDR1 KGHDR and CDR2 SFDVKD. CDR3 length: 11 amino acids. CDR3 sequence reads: CATSDLDTIYF.

This CDR3 reads CASSVEWDRGVHEQFF. The chain links TRBV9 to TRBJ2-1; TCRdb outputs TRBD1, but without DNA this stays unchecked. This CDR3 contains 16 residues. The germline V gene has CDR1 SGDLS and CDR2 YYNGEE.

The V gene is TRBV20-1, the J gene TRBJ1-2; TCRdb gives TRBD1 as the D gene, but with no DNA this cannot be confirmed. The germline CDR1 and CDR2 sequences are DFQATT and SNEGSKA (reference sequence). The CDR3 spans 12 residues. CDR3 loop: CSARQGGGGYTF.

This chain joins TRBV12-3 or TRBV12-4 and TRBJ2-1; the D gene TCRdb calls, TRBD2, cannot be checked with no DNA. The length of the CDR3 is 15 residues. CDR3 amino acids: CASSAGLAGVNEQFF.

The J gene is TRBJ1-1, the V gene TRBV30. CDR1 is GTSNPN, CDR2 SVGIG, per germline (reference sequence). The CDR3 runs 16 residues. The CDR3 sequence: CACLLRLSMGNTEAFF.

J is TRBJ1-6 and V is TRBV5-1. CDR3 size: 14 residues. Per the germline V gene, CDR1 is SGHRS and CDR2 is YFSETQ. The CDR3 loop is CASSLAAEGSPLHF.

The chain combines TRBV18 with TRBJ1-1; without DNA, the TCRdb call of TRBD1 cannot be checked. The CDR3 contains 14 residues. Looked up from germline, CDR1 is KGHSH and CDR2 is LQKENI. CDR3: CASSPDSQNTEAFF. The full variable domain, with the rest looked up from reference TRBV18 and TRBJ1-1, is NAGVMQNPRHLVRRRGQEARLRCSPMKGHSHVYWYRQLPEEGLKFMVYLQKENIIDESGMPKERFSAEFPKEGPSILRIQQVVRGDSAAYFCASSPDSQNTEAFFGQGTRLTVV.

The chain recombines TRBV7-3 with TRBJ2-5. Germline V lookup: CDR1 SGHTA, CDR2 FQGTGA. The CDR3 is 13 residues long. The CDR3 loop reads CASSLIPQETQYF.

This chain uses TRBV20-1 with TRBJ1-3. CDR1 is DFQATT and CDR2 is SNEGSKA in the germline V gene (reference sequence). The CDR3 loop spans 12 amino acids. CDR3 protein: CSASQGPNTIYF.

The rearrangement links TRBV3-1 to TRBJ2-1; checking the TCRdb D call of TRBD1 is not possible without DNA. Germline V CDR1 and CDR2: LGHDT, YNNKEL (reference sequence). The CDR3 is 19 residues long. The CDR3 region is CASSQYSGSGTGPYNEQFF.

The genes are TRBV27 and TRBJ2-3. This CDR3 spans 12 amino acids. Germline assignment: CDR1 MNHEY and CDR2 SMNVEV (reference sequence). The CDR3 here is CVTVPSTDTQYF.

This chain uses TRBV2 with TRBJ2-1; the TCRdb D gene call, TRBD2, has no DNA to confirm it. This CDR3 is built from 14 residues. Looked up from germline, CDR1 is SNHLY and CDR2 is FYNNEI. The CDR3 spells CATLGTSGDNEQFF. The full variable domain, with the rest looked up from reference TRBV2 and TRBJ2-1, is EPEVTQTPSHQVTQMGQEVILRCVPISNHLYFYWYRQILGQKVEFLVSFYNNEISEKSEIFDDQFSVERPDGSNFTLKIRSTKLEDSAMYFCATLGTSGDNEQFFGPGTRLTVL.

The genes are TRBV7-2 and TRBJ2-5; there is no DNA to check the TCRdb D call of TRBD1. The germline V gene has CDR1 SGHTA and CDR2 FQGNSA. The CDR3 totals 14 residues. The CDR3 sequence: CASSHAGRFGTQYF.

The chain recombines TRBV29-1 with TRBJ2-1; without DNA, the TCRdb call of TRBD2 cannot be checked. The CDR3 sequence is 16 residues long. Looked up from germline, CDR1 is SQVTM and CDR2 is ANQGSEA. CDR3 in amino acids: CSVVGLAGSSYNEQFF.

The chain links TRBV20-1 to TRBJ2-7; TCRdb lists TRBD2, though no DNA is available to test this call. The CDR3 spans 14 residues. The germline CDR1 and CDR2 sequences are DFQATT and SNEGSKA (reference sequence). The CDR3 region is CSASSTSGSYEQYF.